These 20 T cell receptor beta chains originate from one sample sequenced in a study of blood T cell repertoires in COVID-19. Using immunoSEQ multiplex PCR, the repertoire was profiled, and TCRdb retains in-frame clones only, with some absent. The sample lists just under 300,000 clones, approximately 86% occurring once. The sample was peripheral blood. Source of these receptors: a man in his 70s with acute or convalescent COVID-19.

In regard to this clone: Germline and junction disagree at one end, which may indicate a read error. The rearrangement links TRBV6-4 to TRBJ1-2; 8 nucleotides agree with TRBD1. The CDR3 is 13 residues long. Germline lookup yields CDR1 MRHNA and CDR2 SNTAGT. The CDR3 nucleotides read TGTGCCACCAGTTCCGGGACAGGCGATGGCTACACCTTC. It encodes CATSSGTGDGYTF.

The V call is TRBV7-2, the J call TRBJ1-1, with no clear D. The CDR3 is 14 residues long. V lost 4 bases to trimming and J lost 5 bases, with 14 bases between them. Germline values: CDR1 SGHTA, CDR2 FQGNSA. The chain's CDR3 is CASSSPRVRTEAFF. CDR3 DNA sequence: TGTGCCAGCAGCTCCCCGAGAGTGCGGACTGAAGCTTTCTTT.

The rearrangement uses TRBV28 and TRBJ2-1; D might be TRBD2 (6 bases). The V gene's germline CDR1 is MDHEN and CDR2 SYDVKM. V was shortened by 3 bases and J by 4 bases, with 10 bases between the two germline ends. This CDR3 contains 14 residues. The CDR3 DNA follows: TGTGCCAGCAGTTTGCCTAGCGCATACAATGAGCAGTTCTTC. Protein sequence: CASSLPSAYNEQFF.

The chain couples TRBV6-2 or TRBV6-3 to TRBJ2-1; 10 nucleotides line up with TRBD2. Germline CDR1 reads MNHEY; CDR2 reads SVGEGT. The V segment lost 2 bases and the J segment 0 bases; nucleotides outside the gene matches: 13. This CDR3 spans 20 amino acids. The CDR3 loop reads CASSYKPPWTSGNSYNEQFF. DNA of the CDR3: TGTGCCAGCAGTTACAAGCCGCCTTGGACTAGCGGAAACTCCTACAATGAGCAGTTCTTC.

The chain joins TRBV28 to TRBJ2-7; maybe TRBD2 (6 bases). CDR1 and CDR2 from the germline V gene are MDHEN and SYDVKM. The CDR3 contains 14 residues. Trimming pared 2 bases from V and 1 base from J, leaving 9 bases between. As DNA, the CDR3 is TGTGCCAGCAGTTTAGGGGGGAGGTCCTACGAGCAGTACTTC. Protein sequence: CASSLGGRSYEQYF.

The genes are TRBV28 and TRBJ2-7; D call uncertain. The germline CDR1 and CDR2 sequences are MDHEN and SYDVKM. V lost 4 bases, J lost 3 bases, and 10 bases lay in between. The CDR3 consists of 13 residues. CDR3 amino acids: CASSSQQSYEQYF. Written as DNA, the CDR3 is TGTGCCAGCAGTTCCCAACAAAGCTACGAGCAGTACTTC.

This clone was observed a few times. This chain joins TRBV28 and TRBJ1-5; D gene unclear. Trimming took off 1 base at V and 1 base at J, with 14 bases between the two ends. Germline lookup yields CDR1 MDHEN and CDR2 SYDVKM. This CDR3 has 17 residues. For the CDR3, the DNA is TGTGCCAGCAGTTTATTTTTTGGGAGTTACAGCAATCAGCCCCAGCATTTT. It yields the protein CASSLFFGSYSNQPQHF.

V is TRBV6-6 and J is TRBJ1-2; 7 bases map to TRBD1. After removal of 11 bases from V and 6 bases from J, the junction contained 12 bases not matched to a gene. The CDR3 consists of 13 residues. CDR1 and CDR2 from the germline V gene are MNHNY and SVGAGI (reference sequence). CDR3 DNA: TGTGCCGGAAGGACCGGGACAGAGAATGGCTACACCTTC. Translation: CAGRTGTENGYTF.

This chain uses TRBV6-5 with TRBJ2-7, with D unresolved. The ends were cut back, 6 bases at V and 2 bases at J, with 11 bases in the middle. Germline-derived CDR1 and CDR2 are MNHEY and SVGAGI. This CDR3 has 13 residues. The CDR3 reads CASRGPGAYEQYF. For the CDR3, the DNA is TGTGCCAGCAGGGGCCCAGGCGCCTACGAGCAGTACTTC.

CDR3 sequence: CASTGQGRYGYTF. The CDR3 coding sequence is TGTGCCAGCACCGGACAGGGGCGATATGGCTACACCTTC. The gene calls are TRBV2 and TRBJ1-2, with 9 positions matching TRBD1. The germline CDR1 and CDR2 sequences are SNHLY and FYNNEI. This CDR3 comprises 13 residues. Unmatched junction bases numbered 5, after V lost 7 bases and J lost 5 bases.

The chain carries TRBV29-1 and TRBJ1-1; 10 nucleotides match TRBD1. Germline CDR1 reads SQVTM; CDR2 reads ANQGSEA. The CDR3 covers 15 residues. Unmatched junction bases numbered 5, after V lost 3 bases and J lost 1 base. In DNA form, the CDR3 reads TGCAGCGTTGACTCAGGACAGGGGGAGAACACTGAAGCTTTCTTT. Its translation is CSVDSGQGENTEAFF.

Only one count was recorded for this clone. The chain couples TRBV6-5 to TRBJ1-2, with a possible D match to TRBD1 (6 bases). The germline CDR1 and CDR2 sequences are MNHEY and SVGAGI. The CDR3 contains 14 residues. V lost 2 bases and J lost 4, with 11 bases in between. This CDR3 reads CASSYGGQPYGYTF. Here the CDR3 DNA reads TGTGCCAGCAGTTACGGCGGACAGCCCTATGGCTACACCTTC.

This chain joins TRBV3-1 (or the pseudogene TRBV3-2) and TRBJ1-5, with D perhaps TRBD1 (5 bases). Germline V gives CDR1 LGHDT, CDR2 YNNKEL (reference sequence). The CDR3 is 16 residues long. Trimming removed 8 bases from V and 0 bases from J, with 17 bases in between. The CDR3 protein is CASGNMGGNSNQPQHF. The CDR3 bases are TGTGCCAGCGGGAATATGGGGGGGAATAGCAATCAGCCCCAGCATTTT.

This chain uses TRBV5-1 with TRBJ1-4; 8 nucleotides agree with TRBD1. V lost 9 bases and J lost 0; bases outside the gene matches: 7. There are 15 residues in the CDR3. Germline V CDR1 and CDR2: SGHRS, YFSETQ. For the CDR3, the DNA is TGCGCCACCTCAGGACAGGGTGCAACTAATGAAAAACTGTTTTTT. Translation gives CATSGQGATNEKLFF.

The V and J genes are TRBV7-6 and TRBJ2-1, with TRBD2 matching over 13 bases. After removal of 5 bases from V and 6 bases from J, the junction contained 4 bases not matched to a gene. This CDR3 has 15 amino acids. Germline CDR1 SGHVS, CDR2 FNYEAQ. The CDR3 nucleotides are TGTGCCAGCAGCCCTAGACTAGCGGGGGGCAATGAGCAGTTCTTC. It translates to CASSPRLAGGNEQFF. Full variable domain (rest looked up from reference TRBV7-6 and TRBJ2-1): GAGVSQSPRYKVTKRGQDVALRCDPISGHVSLYWYRQALGQGPEFLTYFNYEAQQDKSGLPNDRFSAERPEGSISTLTIQRTEQRDSAMYRCASSPRLAGGNEQFFGPGTRLTVL.

As regards this clone: Different DNA sequences within this sample yield the same CDR3. The chain has TRBV12-3 or TRBV12-4 and TRBJ2-5, with a possible D match to TRBD1 (5 bases). The CDR3 has 13 residues. Between the trimmed V and J ends, which lost 6 bases and 2 bases, there was a span of 10 bases. The CDR3: CASSRDRQETQYF. The CDR3 DNA reads as TGTGCCAGCAGCAGAGACAGACAAGAGACCCAGTACTTC.

The genes are TRBV6-1 and TRBJ1-2, with D hard to call. Germline-derived CDR1 and CDR2 are MNHNS and SASEGT. The CDR3 has 15 residues. The V and J ends lost 2 bases and 5 bases respectively, with 15 bases between them. The CDR3 nucleotides read TGTGCCAGCAGTGAAAGGAGCCCGGCTAGTTATGGCTACACCTTC. This encodes CASSERSPASYGYTF.

Only one count was recorded for this clone. This rearrangement joins TRBV2 to TRBJ2-5, with 7 bases lining up with TRBD1. J lost 4 bases, V lost 3 bases, and 8 bases had no gene match. From germline, CDR1 is SNHLY and CDR2 FYNNEI. The CDR3 runs 15 residues. In DNA form, the CDR3 reads TGTGCCAGCAGTGACCCGAGGGGGCGAAGAGAGACCCAGTACTTC. Translated: CASSDPRGRRETQYF. Based on the CDR3 plus reference TRBV2 and TRBJ2-5, the full variable domain is EPEVTQTPSHQVTQMGQEVILRCVPISNHLYFYWYRQILGQKVEFLVSFYNNEISEKSEIFDDQFSVERPDGSNFTLKIRSTKLEDSAMYFCASSDPRGRRETQYFGPGTRLLVL.

This clone was seen a handful of times. The V and J genes are TRBV11-3 and TRBJ1-1, with TRBD1 matching 7 bases. Trimming took 4 bases from V and 1 from J; bases not matched to a gene: 18. In germline, CDR1 is SGHNT, CDR2 YENEEA. CDR3 length: 19 amino acids. The CDR3 DNA reads as TGTGCCAGCAGCTGTCCACCGCCGGACAGGTTTTTGGGGAACACTGAAGCTTTCTTT. It is translated as CASSCPPPDRFLGNTEAFF. Complete variable domain (other parts from reference TRBV11-3 and TRBJ1-1): EAGVVQSPRYKIIEKKQPVAFWCNPISGHNTLYWYLQNLGQGPELLIRYENEEAVDDSQLPKDRFSAERLKGVDSTLKIQPAELGDSAVYLCASSCPPPDRFLGNTEAFFGQGTRLTVV.

The chain recombines TRBV3-1 (or the pseudogene TRBV3-2) with TRBJ2-2, with 9 bases aligning to TRBD2. Germline CDR1 reads LGHDT; CDR2 reads YNNKEL (reference sequence). The CDR3 runs 16 residues. Trimming cost V 1 base and J 2 bases; bases outside gene matches: 2. CDR3: CASSQVAGVNTGELFF. In nucleotides, the CDR3 is TGTGCCAGCAGCCAAGTAGCGGGAGTTAACACCGGGGAGCTGTTTTTT.